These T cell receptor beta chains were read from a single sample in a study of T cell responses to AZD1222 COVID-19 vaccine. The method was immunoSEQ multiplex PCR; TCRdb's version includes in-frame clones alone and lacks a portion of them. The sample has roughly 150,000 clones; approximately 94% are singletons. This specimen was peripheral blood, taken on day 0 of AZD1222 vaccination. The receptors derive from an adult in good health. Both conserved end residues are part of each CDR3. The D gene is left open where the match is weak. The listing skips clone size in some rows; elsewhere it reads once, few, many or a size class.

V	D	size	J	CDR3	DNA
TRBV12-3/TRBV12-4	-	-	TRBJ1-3	CASSFMNTIYF	TGTGCCAGCAGTTTTATGAACACCATATATTTT
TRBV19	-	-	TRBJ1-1	CATTPGSGLTEAFF	TGTGCCACCACTCCGGGAAGTGGGTTGACTGAAGCTTTCTTT
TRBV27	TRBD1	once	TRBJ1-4	CASTLRGRGTNEKLFF	TGTGCCAGCACTCTAAGGGGGCGAGGCACTAATGAAAAACTGTTTTTT
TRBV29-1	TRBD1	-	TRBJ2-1	CSVLTGINNEQFF	TGCAGCGTTTTGACAGGGATAAACAATGAGCAGTTCTTC
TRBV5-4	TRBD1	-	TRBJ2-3	CASSLVGTGRGDTQYF	TGTGCCAGCAGCTTGGTAGGGACAGGGAGGGGAGATACGCAGTATTTT
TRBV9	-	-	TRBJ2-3	CASSPRDSYTDTQYF	TGTGCCAGCAGCCCCCGAGATAGCTACACAGATACGCAGTATTTT
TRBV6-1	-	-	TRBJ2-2	CASSVLGGRNTGELFF	TGTGCCAGCAGTGTTTTAGGGGGGCGCAACACCGGGGAGCTGTTTTTT
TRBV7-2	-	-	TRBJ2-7	CASSLGLASYEQYF	TGTGCCAGCAGCTTAGGGCTAGCCTCCTACGAGCAGTACTTC
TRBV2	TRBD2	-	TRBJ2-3	CASTFNSGGTSTDTQYF	TGTGCCAGCACCTTTAATAGCGGGGGAACTAGCACAGATACGCAGTATTTT
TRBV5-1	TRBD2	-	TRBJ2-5	CASSPTSGGAGETQYF	TGCGCCAGCAGCCCGACTAGCGGGGGGGCGGGAGAGACCCAGTACTTC
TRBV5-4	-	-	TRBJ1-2	CASSLGAREALMDTF	TGTGCCAGCAGCTTGGGGGCCCGAGAGGCCCTGATGGACACCTTC
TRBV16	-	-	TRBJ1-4	CASSQVRLVNNEKLFF	TGTGCCAGCAGCCAAGTCCGTCTTGTCAATAATGAAAAACTGTTTTTT
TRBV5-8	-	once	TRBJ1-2	CASSLVSLTGTYGYTF	TGTGCCAGCAGCTTGGTATCCCTAACAGGGACGTATGGCTACACCTTC
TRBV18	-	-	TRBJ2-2	CASSAWTPNTGELFF	TGTGCCAGCTCCGCCTGGACACCTAACACCGGGGAGCTGTTTTTT
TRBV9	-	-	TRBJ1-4	CASSVGGGPEKLFF	TGTGCCAGCAGCGTAGGAGGGGGGCCGGAAAAACTGTTTTTT
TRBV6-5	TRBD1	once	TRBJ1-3	CASAYTGGFGNTIYF	TGTGCCAGCGCGTACACAGGGGGCTTTGGAAACACCATATATTTT